This T cell receptor (beta chain) was identified during a study of response to subunit inactivated influenza vaccine. Study-level points and caveats: Seasonal influenza vaccination, on each occasion, was suggested by the authors to recruit few new T cells.

V gave up 5 bases and J gave up 7 bases, with 14 bases separating them. The CDR3 has 13 amino acids. Germline loops: CDR1 SGHAT, CDR2 FQNNGV. Each CDR3 protein is one row after TCRdb ran MiXCR on the RT-PCR reads. The sample lists 630,000 or so distinct CDR3 sequences; about a sixth were seen once. Worth noting for this clonotype: Its target is unknown.

The chain joins TRBV11-2 to TRBJ1-2; D unresolved. The sample was PBMCs from blood, taken approximately 12 days after vaccination. The receptor's source is a man aged 50-59 years who received an inactivated influenza vaccine. DNA of the CDR3: TGTGCCAGCAGCCCCGGCACCGTGAGTGGCTACACCTTC. Translation: CASSPGTVSGYTF.